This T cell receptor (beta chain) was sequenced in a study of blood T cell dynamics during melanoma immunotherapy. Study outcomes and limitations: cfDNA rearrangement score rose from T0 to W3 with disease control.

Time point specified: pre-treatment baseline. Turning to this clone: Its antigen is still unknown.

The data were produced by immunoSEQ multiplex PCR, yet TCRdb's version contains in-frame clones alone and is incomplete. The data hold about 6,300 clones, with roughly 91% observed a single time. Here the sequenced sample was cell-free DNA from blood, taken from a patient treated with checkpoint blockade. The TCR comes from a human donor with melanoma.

This chain's CDR3 is CASSLRGSLNTEAFF. The CDR3 DNA reads TGTGCCAGCAGCTTACGGGGGTCCCTGAACACTGAAGCTTTCTTT. The rearrangement links TRBV7-6 to TRBJ1-1, with D possibly matching TRBD1 (5 bases). Germline CDR1 reads SGHVS; CDR2 reads FNYEAQ. This CDR3 has 15 amino acids. V gave up 2 bases and J gave up 0 bases, with 10 bases separating them.